A single TCR beta chain is shown here with its context. The antigen is undetermined. Germline V lookup: CDR1 SGDLS, CDR2 YYNGEE. The CDR3 runs 15 residues. J was trimmed by 7 bases and V by 3 bases; bases with no gene match: 11. The sample belongs to a study of cytomegalovirus exposure and HLA in healthy donors. Findings of the study overall: Indistinguishable V segments such as TRBV6-2 and TRBV6-3 were excluded.

PCR used 60 Vbeta primers and 13 Jbeta primers. Only in-frame clones appear in the TCRdb table, and some are missing; sequencing was by immunoSEQ multiplex PCR. The sample has about 130,000 clones, more than 65% seen once. The clonotype comes from a young woman in good health and CMV-seropositive. What was sequenced was PBMCs. This chain uses TRBV9 with TRBJ2-7; 9 bases map to TRBD1. For the CDR3, the DNA is TGTGCCAGCAGCGAAGGGACAGGGCATTCGGGAGAGCAGTACTTC. Protein: CASSEGTGHSGEQYF.